The 25 T cell receptor beta chains presented below share a single source sample, sequenced in a study of blood T cells in healthy people across ages. Using a J-beta primer mix together with a sample-barcoded 5' primer, a second PCR was run for about 7 to 12 cycles. TCRdb re-called the 5' RACE reads through MiXCR, storing one row per CDR3 protein. The table records about 400,000 distinct CDR3 sequences, more than 45% of them present only once. Sequenced sample: blood. These receptors were obtained from a man between 60 and 75 years old in good health.

The chain is built from TRBV29-1 and TRBJ2-5, with D perhaps matching TRBD2 (5 bases). The J call is doubtful: the DNA matches TRBJ2-7 better. Germline CDR1 SQVTM, CDR2 ANQGSEA. The CDR3 totals 12 residues. CDR3 in DNA: TGCAGCGCGGGTGTCGGGAAAGACGAGCAGTACTTC. Translation gives CSAGVGKDEQYF.

This chain links TRBV6-2 or TRBV6-3 with TRBJ2-3; D gene uncertain. The germline V gene has CDR1 MNHEY and CDR2 SVGEGT. V was trimmed by 2 bases and J by 1 base, leaving 10 bases between them. The CDR3 sequence is 15 residues long. The CDR3 sequence: CASSYGLLRTDTQYF. For the CDR3, the DNA is TGTGCCAGCAGTTACGGGTTGCTCCGCACAGATACGCAGTATTTT.

There are a few counts of this clonotype. The V gene is TRBV25-1, the J gene TRBJ2-1; D not resolved. Germline V gene lookup returns CDR1 MGHDK and CDR2 SYGVNS. Trimming shortened V by 8 bases and J by 7 bases, and 12 bases separated the two germline ends. The CDR3 totals 12 residues. Here the CDR3 DNA reads TGTGCCAGCGGTAAAACGAGTAATGAGCAGTTCTTC. Protein: CASGKTSNEQFF.

The chain links TRBV5-1 to TRBJ2-3; 10 bases agree with TRBD1. The CDR3 totals 17 residues. V gave up 4 bases and J gave up 3 bases; unmatched junction bases: 11. Germline CDR1 reads SGHRS; CDR2 reads YFSETQ. Here the CDR3 DNA reads TGCGCCAGCAGCCCACGACAGGGGGCGAGTCCGACAGATACGCAGTATTTT. It translates to CASSPRQGASPTDTQYF.

This sequence joins TRBV5-1 and TRBJ2-7; D perhaps matches TRBD2 (6 bases). The CDR3 has 13 amino acids. V was cut by 7 bases and J by 0 bases, with 11 bases left in between. The V gene's germline CDR1 is SGHRS and CDR2 YFSETQ. In DNA form, the CDR3 reads TGCGCCAGCGCCGGGACTCGCTCCTACGAGCAGTACTTC. As protein: CASAGTRSYEQYF.

The chain is built from TRBV20-1 and TRBJ2-3; D is ambiguous. The CDR3 has 15 amino acids. From germline, CDR1 is DFQATT and CDR2 SNEGSKA (reference sequence). V was cut by 0 bases and J by 3 bases, with 13 bases left in between. The CDR3 here is CSARDPLVKTDTQYF. The CDR3 DNA sequence: TGCAGTGCTAGAGATCCCCTAGTAAAGACAGATACGCAGTATTTT.

The rearrangement uses TRBV4-3 and TRBJ2-5; 11 nucleotides align to TRBD1. With the DNA end fitting TRBJ2-7 better, the J assignment may be wrong. The CDR3 runs to 15 residues. Looked up from germline, CDR1 is LGHNA and CDR2 is YSLEER. The CDR3 DNA reads as TGCGCCAGCAGCCGGGGGACAGGGGGTATCTACGAGCAGTACTTC. It yields the protein CASSRGTGGIYEQYF.

Here the CDR3 DNA reads TGTGCCAGCAGTTCGTACAGGGGCACAGATACGCAGTATTTT. Protein product: CASSSYRGTDTQYF. V gene TRBV28 combines with J gene TRBJ2-3; maybe TRBD1 (6 bases). The germline V gene has CDR1 MDHEN and CDR2 SYDVKM. The CDR3 covers 14 residues. Between the trimmed V and J ends, which lost 4 bases and 1 base, there was a span of 9 bases.

Note on this clonotype: At one of its ends the junction is not consistent with the germline gene, which may arise from a read error. CDR3 sequence (DNA): TGCAGCTCTAGGACAGGGACCACAGATACGCGGTATTTT. It encodes CSSRTGTTDTRYF. V gene TRBV29-1 combines with J gene TRBJ2-3; 8 bases fit TRBD1. The CDR3 runs 13 residues. Germline CDR1 and CDR2: SQVTM and ANQGSEA.

This chain links TRBV5-6 with TRBJ1-5; a possible D gene is TRBD1 (5 bases). Trimming took 0 bases from V and 0 from J, leaving 13 bases between them. The CDR3 has 17 amino acids. Germline lookup yields CDR1 SGHDT and CDR2 YYEEEE. CDR3 DNA sequence: TGTGCCAGCAGCTTGGCTCGGGGCATCAATAGCAATCAGCCCCAGCATTTT. It codes for CASSLARGINSNQPQHF.

This clonotype has a handful of counts. The chain combines TRBV2 with TRBJ2-1; a weak D match, TRBD2 (6 bases). The germline gives CDR1 SNHLY, CDR2 FYNNEI. The CDR3 runs to 15 residues. V lost 6 bases and J lost 4, with 16 bases in between. DNA for the CDR3: TGTGCCAGCAGCGAAAACCGGGGGATATACAATGAGCAGTTCTTC. Protein product: CASSENRGIYNEQFF.

The rearrangement uses TRBV27 and TRBJ2-1; TRBD2 matches at 9 bases. The V and J ends lost 5 bases and 10 bases, in that order; junction bases with no gene match: 18. This CDR3 has 17 amino acids. CDR1 is MNHEY, CDR2 SMNVEV, per germline (reference sequence). As DNA, the CDR3 is TGTGCCAGCAGTGATATGACTAGCGGTGGACCACTCGGGGAGCAGTTCTTC. Translation: CASSDMTSGGPLGEQFF.

This clonotype was seen repeatedly, ten times or more. The chain carries TRBV12-3 or TRBV12-4 and TRBJ1-2; D is unclear. CDR3 size: 12 residues. The ends were cut back, 6 bases at V and 8 bases at J, with 13 bases in the middle. This CDR3 reads CASRSGRRGYTF. CDR3 DNA sequence: TGTGCCAGCAGGTCCGGACGCCGCGGCTACACCTTC.

This chain links TRBV10-3 with TRBJ1-2; tentatively, D is TRBD1 (5 bases). Per the germline V gene, CDR1 is ENHRY and CDR2 is SYGVKD. V was cut by 0 bases and J by 1 base, with 18 bases left in between. The CDR3 sequence is 18 residues long. The CDR3 protein is CAISESTGGQTFNYGYTF. CDR3 in DNA: TGTGCCATCAGTGAGTCGACCGGCGGACAAACTTTTAACTATGGCTACACCTTC.

This clonotype has more than one count but fewer than ten. The rearrangement joins TRBV12-3 or TRBV12-4 to TRBJ2-7; D might be TRBD1 (6 bases). The CDR3 is 13 amino acids. The V and J ends lost 6 bases and 3 bases respectively, with 12 bases between them. The CDR3 region has the DNA TGTGCCAGCAGCCTCGGACAGTTCTACGAGCAGTACTTC. Residues: CASSLGQFYEQYF.

The genes are TRBV2 and TRBJ2-7, with TRBD1 matching 11 bases. CDR1 SNHLY and CDR2 FYNNEI come from the germline V gene. With V trimmed by 6 bases and J by 6 bases, 7 bases remained unmatched. CDR3 length equals 14 residues. This CDR3 reads CASRRDRGSGEQYF. CDR3 nucleotides: TGTGCCAGCAGGAGGGACAGGGGGAGCGGCGAGCAGTACTTC. Full variable domain (outside the CDR3, taken from reference TRBV2 and TRBJ2-7): EPEVTQTPSHQVTQMGQEVILRCVPISNHLYFYWYRQILGQKVEFLVSFYNNEISEKSEIFDDQFSVERPDGSNFTLKIRSTKLEDSAMYFCASRRDRGSGEQYFGPGTRLTVT.

The chain links TRBV9 to TRBJ2-7; no clear D gene. The CDR3 is made up of 14 amino acids. Trimming took 0 bases from V and 2 from J, leaving 9 bases between them. Germline values: CDR1 SGDLS, CDR2 YYNGEE. The CDR3 nucleotides are TGTGCCAGCAGCGTAGAAGGAAGAACCTACGAGCAGTACTTC. It is translated as CASSVEGRTYEQYF.

This clonotype came up a few times. This chain uses TRBV12-3 or TRBV12-4 with TRBJ1-5, with D perhaps TRBD1 (5 bases). The V end lost 7 bases, the J end lost 4 bases, and 14 bases lay between the germline ends. CDR3 size: 14 residues. This CDR3 reads CASTQGKRNQPQHF. As DNA, the CDR3 is TGTGCCAGCACCCAGGGTAAAAGGAATCAGCCCCAGCATTTT.

This rearrangement joins TRBV3-1 to TRBJ2-7; TRBD2 agrees at 10 bases. The DNA end is more similar to TRBJ2-5, so the J call may be wrong. The CDR3 spans 15 residues. Germline loops: CDR1 LGHDT, CDR2 YNNKEL (reference sequence). CDR3 sequence: CASSQGTSGVGTQYF. For the CDR3, the DNA is TGTGCCAGCAGCCAAGGAACTAGCGGGGTGGGGACCCAGTACTTC.

For this clonotype: A read error may be the cause here, since a much bigger clone is one base away. The J gene is TRBJ2-5, the V gene TRBV25-1; a possible D gene is TRBD1 (7 bases). Germline V gene lookup returns CDR1 MGHDK and CDR2 SYGVNS. This CDR3 spans 14 amino acids. Trimming took 6 bases from V and 1 from J, leaving 12 bases between them. The CDR3 sequence is CASSAGGIQETQYF. The CDR3 nucleotides are TGTGCCAGCAGCGCAGGGGGGATCCAAGAGACCCAGTACTTC.

CDR3 coding DNA: TGCGCCAGCAGCTTGGGGGGACAGCCACAAGAGACCCAGTACTTC. The encoded protein is CASSLGGQPQETQYF. The chain is built from TRBV5-1 and TRBJ2-5, with TRBD1 identical over 7 bases. There are 15 residues in the CDR3. With 0 bases clipped from V and 2 bases from J, the junction kept 4 bases outside the gene matches. Germline CDR1 reads SGHRS; CDR2 reads YFSETQ.

The V call is TRBV29-1, the J call TRBJ1-1, with a weak D call TRBD1 (5 bases). V was pared by 7 bases and J by 1 base, with 10 bases between. The CDR3 spans 12 residues. CDR1 is SQVTM and CDR2 is ANQGSEA in the germline V gene. CDR3: CSAQGQNTEAFF. CDR3 nucleotides: TGCAGCGCCCAAGGACAGAACACTGAAGCTTTCTTT.

The chain combines TRBV27 with TRBJ1-3; TRBD1 aligns across 9 bases. The CDR3 totals 16 residues. Germline V CDR1 and CDR2: MNHEY, SMNVEV (reference sequence). V dropped 3 bases and J dropped 4; count of bases not matched to a gene: 7. The CDR3 coding sequence is TGTGCCAGCAGTTTCACCGGGACAGGGTGGGGAAACACCATATATTTT. This encodes CASSFTGTGWGNTIYF.

The chain employs TRBV7-9 and TRBJ2-3; possibly TRBD2 for D (7 bases). The CDR3 runs 19 residues. Trimming removed 4 bases at V and 3 bases at J, with 26 bases between. Germline V gene data show CDR1 as SEHNR and CDR2 as FQNEAQ (reference sequence). The CDR3 loop is CASSSGGGARGGGTDTQYF. Written as DNA, the CDR3 is TGTGCCAGCAGCTCAGGTGGGGGGGCAAGAGGTGGAGGAACAGATACGCAGTATTTT.

V gene TRBV20-1 combines with J gene TRBJ2-1; no reliable D call. The assigned J gene may be wrong: the sequence end matches TRBJ2-7 better. Germline assignment: CDR1 DFQATT and CDR2 SNEGSKA (reference sequence). The CDR3 extends over 15 amino acids. The DNA for the CDR3 is TGCAGTGCTGACTCTAGTGGGTCCGCCTACAATGAGCAGTACTTC. Translated, it gives CSADSSGSAYNEQYF.